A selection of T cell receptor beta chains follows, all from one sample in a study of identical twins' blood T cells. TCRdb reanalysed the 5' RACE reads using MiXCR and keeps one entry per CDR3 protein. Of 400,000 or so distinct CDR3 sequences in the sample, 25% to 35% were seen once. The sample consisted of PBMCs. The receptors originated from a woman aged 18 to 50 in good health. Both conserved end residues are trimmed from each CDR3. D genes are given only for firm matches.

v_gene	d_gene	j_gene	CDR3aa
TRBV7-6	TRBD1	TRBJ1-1	ASSPIQGAKEAF
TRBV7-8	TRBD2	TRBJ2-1	ASSPRGGSGNEQF
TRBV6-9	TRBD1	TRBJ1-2	ASFDRDNGYT
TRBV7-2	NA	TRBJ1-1	ASSLFRGDTEAF
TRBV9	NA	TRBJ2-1	ASSVEFGEQF
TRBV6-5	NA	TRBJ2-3	ASSDTSNTDTQY
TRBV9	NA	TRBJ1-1	ASSLGQNTESF
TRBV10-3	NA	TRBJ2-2	AISESDSNTGELF
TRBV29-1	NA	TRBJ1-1	SVPVGQRKAF
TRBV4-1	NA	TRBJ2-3	ASSQLQVVTSTDTQY
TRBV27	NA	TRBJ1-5	ASSLTGNGQPQH
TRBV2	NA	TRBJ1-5	ATADNSNQPQH
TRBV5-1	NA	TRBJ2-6	ASSLLLAAGANVLT
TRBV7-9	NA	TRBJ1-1	ASSLWGRNTEAF
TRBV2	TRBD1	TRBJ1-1	ASRGQAMNTEAF
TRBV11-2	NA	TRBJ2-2	ASSLEGDLDTGELF
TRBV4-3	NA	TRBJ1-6	ASSQDVPPRRYSPLH
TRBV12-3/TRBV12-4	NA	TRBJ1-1	ASSWVRTDYNTEAF
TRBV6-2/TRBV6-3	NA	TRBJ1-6	ASSYFGRASSYNSPLH
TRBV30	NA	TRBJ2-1	AWSMLGPGWQF
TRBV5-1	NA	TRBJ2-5	ASSPEGYSQETQY
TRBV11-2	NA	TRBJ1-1	ASSLQGFVSLTEAF
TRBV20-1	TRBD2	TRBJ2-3	SASSSGGAGDTQY
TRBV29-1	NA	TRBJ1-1	SVEQGNTEDF
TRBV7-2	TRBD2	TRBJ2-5	ASSLEGRASAGVLKTQY